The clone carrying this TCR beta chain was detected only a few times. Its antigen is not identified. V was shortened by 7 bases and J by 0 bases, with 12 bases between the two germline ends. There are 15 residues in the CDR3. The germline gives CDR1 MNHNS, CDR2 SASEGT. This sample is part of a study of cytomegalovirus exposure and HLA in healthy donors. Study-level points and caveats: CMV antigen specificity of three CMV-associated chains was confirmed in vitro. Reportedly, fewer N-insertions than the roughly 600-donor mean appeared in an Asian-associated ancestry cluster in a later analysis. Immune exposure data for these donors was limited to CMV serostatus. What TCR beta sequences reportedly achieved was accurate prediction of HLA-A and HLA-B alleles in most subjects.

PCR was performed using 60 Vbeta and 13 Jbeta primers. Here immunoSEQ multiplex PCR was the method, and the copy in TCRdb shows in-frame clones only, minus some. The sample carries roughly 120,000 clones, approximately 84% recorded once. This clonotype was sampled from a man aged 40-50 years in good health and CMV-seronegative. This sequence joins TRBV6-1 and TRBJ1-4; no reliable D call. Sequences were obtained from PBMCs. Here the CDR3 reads CASIPSFATNEKLFF. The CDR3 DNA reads TGTGCCAGCATACCGAGTTTTGCAACTAATGAAAAACTGTTTTTT.